The clone carrying this T cell receptor beta chain was recorded once. Its antigen is not known. These data originate in a study of Ad26.COV2.S vaccination and SARS-CoV-2 variants. About the study: Participants got Ad26.COV2.S intramuscularly, once or twice 56 days apart.

Treatment in this sample: some 19 received Ad26.COV2.S at low or high dose, single or two shots; five or six received placebo; per-sample allocation not given. It was on day 63 after the first vaccine or placebo injection that samples were taken. Trimming cost V 6 bases and J 1 base; bases outside gene matches: 7. CDR3 length equals 15 residues. The germline gives CDR1 SGHVS, CDR2 FQNEAQ. Assay used: immunoSEQ multiplex PCR; TCRdb lists only in-frame clones, some missing. The table has 400,000 to 450,000 clones, 80% to 95% seen once. Study-wide results and limits: Vaccine and placebo recipients had comparable breadth of non-spike TCRs. TCR breadth and depth analyses may have underestimated total T cell responses.

The sample consisted of peripheral blood, taken in a trial of Ad26.COV2.S vaccine versus placebo. The receptor comes from a person between 18 and 65 years old who received the Ad26.COV2.S COVID-19 vaccine or a placebo. The chain is built from TRBV7-8 and TRBJ2-7; 9 bases are shared with TRBD2. CDR3 region: CASRGEREESYEQYF. The CDR3 nucleotides are TGTGCCAGCAGAGGGGAGCGGGAGGAATCCTACGAGCAGTACTTC.